This T cell receptor beta chain was sequenced for a study of blood T cell repertoires in COVID-19. The repertoire was sequenced with immunoSEQ multiplex PCR; TCRdb's copy has only in-frame clones and lacks some. The profile covers 250,000 to 300,000 clones, with roughly 91% appearing a single time and roughly 2.9% taken by the ten largest. This CDR3 comprises 15 residues. CDR1 is SGHRS, CDR2 YFSETQ, per germline. The V end was cut by 0 bases, the J end by 3 bases, with 12 bases between. The sequence came from a woman between 50 and 59 years old who had been exposed to COVID-19. The source material was PBMCs or T cells enriched from blood (not recorded which). This chain uses TRBV5-1 with TRBJ1-2, with D maybe TRBD1 (6 bases). The DNA of the CDR3 is TGCGCCAGCAGCTTGGCTCCAGGGGTCGACTATGGCTACACCTTC. It encodes CASSLAPGVDYGYTF.